This T cell receptor (beta chain) derives from a study of response to subunit inactivated influenza vaccine. Study conclusions and caveats: Authors suggested seasonal influenza vaccinations each recruit few new T cells.

Germline CDR1 SGHTA, CDR2 FQGNSA. The CDR3 is made up of 15 amino acids. The ends were cut back, 5 bases at V and 4 bases at J, with 17 bases in the middle. From the RT-PCR reads, TCRdb called clonotypes with MiXCR, one entry per CDR3 protein. Counted here are 500,000 to 750,000 distinct CDR3 sequences, around 15% occurring once; the ten biggest clones make up more than 9.5%. A remark on this clonotype: Its target is not known.

V and J are TRBV7-2 and TRBJ1-1; possible D gene TRBD1, 5 bases. The sample in question was PBMCs from blood, obtained 11 to 12 days after vaccination. The origin of this receptor is a man in his fifties or sixties who received an inactivated influenza vaccine. The CDR3 here is CASSAWGWGGTEAFF. CDR3 sequence (DNA): TGTGCCAGCAGCGCCTGGGGGTGGGGAGGCACTGAAGCTTTCTTT.